A single sample gave rise to the 7 T cell receptor beta chains below, sequenced in a study of T-cell reconstitution after alpha-beta-depleted transplantation in children. The library targeted TCRbeta and was prepared with unique molecular identifiers. TCRdb re-derived calls from the PCR reads in MiXCR, one entry per CDR3 protein. Of 530,000 or so distinct CDR3 sequences listed, 25% to 30% are singletons. Sample: PBMCs, taken before TCRalphabeta/CD19-depleted stem cell transplant. The origin of the receptors is a boy in the first two years of life with Wiskott-Aldrich syndrome, due to receive a stem cell transplant.

This clonotype came up a few times. This sequence joins TRBV7-2 and TRBJ2-7; 11 bases align to TRBD2. V lost 1 base and J lost 5; bases outside the gene matches: 4. CDR1 and CDR2 (germline): SGHTA, FQGNSA. CDR3 length equals 15 residues. The CDR3 reads CASSLVTSGGHEQYF. The CDR3 DNA is TGTGCCAGCAGCTTAGTAACTAGCGGGGGCCACGAGCAGTACTTC.

The chain links TRBV5-1 to TRBJ2-2, with 7 bases that match TRBD1. Germline CDR1 SGHRS, CDR2 YFSETQ. After removal of 4 bases from V and 1 base from J, the junction contained 4 bases not matched to a gene. The CDR3 extends over 15 amino acids. The CDR3 sequence is CASSTGDLNTGELFF. DNA for the CDR3: TGCGCCAGCAGCACAGGGGACCTGAACACCGGGGAGCTGTTTTTT.

This clonotype was seen more than once but under ten times. The chain uses TRBV7-6 and TRBJ1-5, with TRBD1 as a possible D gene (5 bases). The CDR3 runs 17 residues. V was trimmed by 5 bases and J by 8 bases, leaving 25 bases between them. The germline V gene has CDR1 SGHVS and CDR2 FNYEAQ. This CDR3 reads CASSGGDFREGSEPQHF. As DNA, the CDR3 is TGTGCCAGCAGCGGTGGGGACTTTAGGGAGGGGTCTGAGCCCCAGCATTTT.

This clonotype turned up a few times. The chain has TRBV5-1 and TRBJ2-1, with TRBD2 matching 11 bases. Germline CDR1 reads SGHRS; CDR2 reads YFSETQ. V shed 5 bases and J 12 bases; nucleotides not matched to a gene: 16. The CDR3 has 16 amino acids. The DNA for the CDR3 is TGCGCCAGCAGACGCGATAGCGGGAGGGCCGTGTCTTTGCAGTTCTTC. It is translated as CASRRDSGRAVSLQFF.

V gene TRBV30 combines with J gene TRBJ1-3; D uncertain. The CDR3 loop spans 13 amino acids. The V end was cut by 0 bases, the J end by 1 base, with 4 bases between. Germline CDR1 is GTSNPN and CDR2 is SVGIG (reference sequence). The CDR3 DNA sequence: TGTGCCTGGAGTGTAAATTCTGGAAACACCATATATTTT. As protein: CAWSVNSGNTIYF.

This chain connects TRBV5-1 to TRBJ2-7; D gene unclear. V was cut by 0 bases and J by 0 bases, with 10 bases left in between. Per germline, CDR1 SGHRS and CDR2 YFSETQ. The CDR3 length is 15 residues. CDR3 nucleotides: TGCGCCAGCAGCTTGGGGTCGGCGGACTCCTACGAGCAGTACTTC. Its translation is CASSLGSADSYEQYF.

The sample holds a few counts of this clonotype. In DNA, the CDR3 is TGTGCCAGCATGATCCTTTTGGGGGGCATTCAGTACTTC. Its translation is CASMILLGGIQYF. The chain joins TRBV6-1 to TRBJ2-4; a possible D gene is TRBD2 (6 bases). This CDR3 has 13 residues. The V end was cut by 7 bases, the J end by 9 bases, with 16 bases between. CDR1 and CDR2 (germline): MNHNS, SASEGT.